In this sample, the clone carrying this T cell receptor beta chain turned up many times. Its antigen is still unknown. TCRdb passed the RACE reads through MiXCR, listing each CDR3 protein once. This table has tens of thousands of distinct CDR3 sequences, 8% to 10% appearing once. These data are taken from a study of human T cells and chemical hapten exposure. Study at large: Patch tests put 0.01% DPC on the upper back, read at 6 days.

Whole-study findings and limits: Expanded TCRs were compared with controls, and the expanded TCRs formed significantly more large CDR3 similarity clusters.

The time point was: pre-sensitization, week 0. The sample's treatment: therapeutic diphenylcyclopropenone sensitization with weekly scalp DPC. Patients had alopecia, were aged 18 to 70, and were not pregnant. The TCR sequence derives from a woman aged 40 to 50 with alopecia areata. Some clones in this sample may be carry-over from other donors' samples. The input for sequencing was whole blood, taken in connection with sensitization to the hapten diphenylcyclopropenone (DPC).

The CDR3 reads CASSGDLSSYNEQFF. For the CDR3, the DNA is TGTGCCAGCAGCGGGGATCTAAGCTCCTACAATGAGCAGTTCTTC. V gene TRBV12-3 or TRBV12-4 combines with J gene TRBJ2-1; the D gene is possibly TRBD2 (5 bases). The CDR3 contains 15 residues. V lost 6 bases, J lost 0 bases, and 12 bases lay in between.